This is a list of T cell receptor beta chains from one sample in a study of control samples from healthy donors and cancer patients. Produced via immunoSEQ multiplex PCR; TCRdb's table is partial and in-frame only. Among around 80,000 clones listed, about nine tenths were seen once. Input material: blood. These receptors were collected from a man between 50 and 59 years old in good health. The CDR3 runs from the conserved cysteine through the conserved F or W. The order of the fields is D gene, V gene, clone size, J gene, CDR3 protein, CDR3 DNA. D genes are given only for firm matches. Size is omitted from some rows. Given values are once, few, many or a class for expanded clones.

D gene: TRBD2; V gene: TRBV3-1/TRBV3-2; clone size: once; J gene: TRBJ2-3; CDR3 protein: CASSQAPPRGGGVTDTQYF; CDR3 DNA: TGTGCCAGCAGCCAAGCCCCCCCCCGTGGCGGGGGGGTCACAGATACGCAGTATTTT
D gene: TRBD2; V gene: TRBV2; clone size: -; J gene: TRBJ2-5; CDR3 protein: CASSETSGGAQTQYF; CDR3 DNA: TGTGCCAGCAGTGAAACTAGCGGGGGGGCCCAGACCCAGTACTTC
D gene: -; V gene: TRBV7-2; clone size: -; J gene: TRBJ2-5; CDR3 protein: CASSLGRLGQETQYF; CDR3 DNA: TGTGCCAGCAGCTTAGGCAGGTTGGGTCAAGAGACCCAGTACTTC
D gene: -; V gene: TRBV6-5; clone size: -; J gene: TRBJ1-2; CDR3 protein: CASSYSNQPPSGYTF; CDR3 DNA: TGTGCCAGCAGTTACTCGAACCAGCCCCCTTCGGGCTACACCTTC
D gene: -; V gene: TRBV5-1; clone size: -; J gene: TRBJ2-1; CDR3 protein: CASQDSTYNEQFF; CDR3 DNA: TGCGCCAGCCAGGACAGTACCTACAATGAGCAGTTCTTC
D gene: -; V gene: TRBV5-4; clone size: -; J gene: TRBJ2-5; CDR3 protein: CASSLVGGLETQYF; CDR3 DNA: TGTGCCAGCAGCTTGGTGGGGGGCTTAGAGACCCAGTACTTC
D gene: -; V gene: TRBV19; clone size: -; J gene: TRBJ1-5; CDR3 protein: CASSARDGSNQPQHF; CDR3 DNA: TGTGCCAGTAGTGCCCGGGACGGCAGCAATCAGCCCCAGCATTTT
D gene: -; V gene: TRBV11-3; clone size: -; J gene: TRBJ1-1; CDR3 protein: CASSFSGNTEAFF; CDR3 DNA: TGTGCCAGCAGCTTCTCGGGGAACACTGAAGCTTTCTTT
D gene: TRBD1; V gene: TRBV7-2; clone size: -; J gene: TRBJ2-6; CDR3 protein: CASSFRGPSISGANVLTF; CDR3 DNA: TGTGCCAGCAGCTTTAGGGGGCCCTCCATCTCTGGGGCCAACGTCCTGACTTTC
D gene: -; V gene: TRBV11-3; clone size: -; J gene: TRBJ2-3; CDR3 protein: CASSPGTDTQYF; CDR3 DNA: TGTGCCAGCAGCCCCGGCACAGATACGCAGTATTTT
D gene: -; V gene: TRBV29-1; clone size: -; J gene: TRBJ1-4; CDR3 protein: CSVGTASGIEKLFF; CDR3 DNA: TGCAGCGTTGGGACAGCCAGTGGGATTGAAAAACTGTTTTTT
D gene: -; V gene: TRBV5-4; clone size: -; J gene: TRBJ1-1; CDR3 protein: CASSVGDGNTEAFF; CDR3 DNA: TGTGCCAGCAGCGTTGGAGACGGTAACACTGAAGCTTTCTTT
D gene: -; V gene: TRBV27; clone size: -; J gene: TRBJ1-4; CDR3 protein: CASSPAGAELREKLFF; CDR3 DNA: TGTGCCAGCAGTCCCGCCGGGGCTGAGCTAAGGGAAAAACTGTTTTTT
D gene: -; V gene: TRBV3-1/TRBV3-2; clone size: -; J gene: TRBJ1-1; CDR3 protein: CASSPQPGATEAFF; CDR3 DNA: TGTGCCAGCAGCCCCCAACCGGGTGCCACTGAAGCTTTCTTT
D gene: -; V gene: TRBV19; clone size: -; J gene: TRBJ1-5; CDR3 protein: CASSIAVTSDHQPQHF; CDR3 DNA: TGTGCCAGTAGTATAGCGGTCACCTCGGATCATCAGCCCCAGCATTTT
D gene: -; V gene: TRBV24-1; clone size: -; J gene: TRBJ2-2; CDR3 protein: CATSDRALPTGELFF; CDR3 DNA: TGTGCCACCAGTGATCGAGCACTTCCCACCGGGGAGCTGTTTTTT
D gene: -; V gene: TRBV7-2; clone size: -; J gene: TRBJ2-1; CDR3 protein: CASSAGTGYSYNEQFF; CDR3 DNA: TGTGCCAGCAGCGCGGGTACAGGTTACTCCTACAATGAGCAGTTCTTC
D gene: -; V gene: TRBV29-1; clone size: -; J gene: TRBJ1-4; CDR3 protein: CSAGDTSTNEKLFF; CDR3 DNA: TGCAGCGCCGGAGACACCTCAACTAATGAAAAACTGTTTTTT
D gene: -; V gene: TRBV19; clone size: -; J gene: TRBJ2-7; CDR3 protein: CASSISARDPYEQYF; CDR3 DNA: TGTGCCAGTAGTATATCGGCTAGAGACCCCTACGAGCAGTACTTC
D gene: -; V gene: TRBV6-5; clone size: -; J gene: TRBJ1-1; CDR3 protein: CASTRAGVTEAFF; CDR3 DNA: TGTGCCAGCACCCGAGCAGGGGTGACTGAAGCTTTCTTT
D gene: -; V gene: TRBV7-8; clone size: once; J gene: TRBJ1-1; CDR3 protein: CASSPWGTFGNTEAFF; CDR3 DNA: TGTGCCAGCAGTCCTTGGGGGACCTTCGGGAACACTGAAGCTTTCTTT
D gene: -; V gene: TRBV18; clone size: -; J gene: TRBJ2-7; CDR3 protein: CASSPKDRSYEQYF; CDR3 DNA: TGTGCCAGCTCACCAAAGGACAGATCCTACGAGCAGTACTTC
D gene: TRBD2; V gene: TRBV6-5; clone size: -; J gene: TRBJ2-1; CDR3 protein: CASSSGGAVSSEQFF; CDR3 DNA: TGTGCCAGCTCTAGCGGGGGGGCCGTGAGTAGCGAGCAGTTCTTC
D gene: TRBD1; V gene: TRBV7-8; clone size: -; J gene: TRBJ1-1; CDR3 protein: CASSSTGVGNTEAFF; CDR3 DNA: TGTGCCAGCAGTTCGACAGGGGTAGGGAACACTGAAGCTTTCTTT
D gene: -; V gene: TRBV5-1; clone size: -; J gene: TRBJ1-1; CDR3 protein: CASSRGNTEAFF; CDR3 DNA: TGCGCCAGCAGCCGGGGGAACACTGAAGCTTTCTTT
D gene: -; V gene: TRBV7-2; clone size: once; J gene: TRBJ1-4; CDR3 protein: CASSPQATHEKLFF; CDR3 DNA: TGTGCCAGCAGCCCACAAGCAACACATGAAAAACTGTTTTTT
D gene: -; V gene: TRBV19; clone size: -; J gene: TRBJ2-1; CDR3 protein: CASSRVGGGGSYNEQFF; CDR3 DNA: TGTGCCAGTAGCCGAGTGGGAGGGGGCGGCTCCTACAATGAGCAGTTCTTC
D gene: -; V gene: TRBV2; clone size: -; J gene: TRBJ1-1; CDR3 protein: CASISGTVNTEAFF; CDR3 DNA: TGTGCCAGCATTAGCGGGACTGTGAACACTGAAGCTTTCTTT
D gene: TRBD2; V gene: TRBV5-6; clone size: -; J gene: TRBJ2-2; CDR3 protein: CASSTLSTSGGGGTGELFF; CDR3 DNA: TGTGCCAGCAGCACCCTTTCGACTAGCGGGGGGGGCGGCACCGGGGAGCTGTTTTTT
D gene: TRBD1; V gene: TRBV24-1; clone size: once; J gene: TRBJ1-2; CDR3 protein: CATSDSQGAGGYTF; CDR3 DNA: TGTGCCACCAGTGATTCACAGGGGGCCGGCGGCTACACCTTC
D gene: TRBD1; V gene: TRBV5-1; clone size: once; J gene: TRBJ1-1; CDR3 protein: CASSHRDSNTEAFF; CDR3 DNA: TGCGCCAGCAGCCACCGGGACAGCAACACTGAAGCTTTCTTT
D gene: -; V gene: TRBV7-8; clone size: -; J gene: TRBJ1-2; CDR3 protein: CASSPTGTGYGYTF; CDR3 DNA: TGTGCCAGCAGCCCTACAGGGACGGGCTATGGCTACACCTTC
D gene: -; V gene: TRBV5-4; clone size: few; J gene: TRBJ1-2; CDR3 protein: CASSLNDYGYTF; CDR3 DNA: TGTGCCAGCAGCTTGAATGACTATGGCTACACCTTC
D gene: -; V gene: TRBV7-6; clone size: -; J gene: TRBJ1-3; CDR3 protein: CASSLSNLRAGNTIYF; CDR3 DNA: TGTGCCAGCAGCTTATCCAATCTCAGGGCTGGAAACACCATATATTTT
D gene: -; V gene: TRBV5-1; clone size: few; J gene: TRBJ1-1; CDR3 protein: CASSSTGNMNTEAFF; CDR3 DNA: TGCGCCAGCAGCTCTACGGGTAACATGAACACTGAAGCTTTCTTT
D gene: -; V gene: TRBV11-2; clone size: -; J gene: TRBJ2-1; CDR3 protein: CASSPRRGFYNEQFF; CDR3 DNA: TGTGCCAGCAGCCCCAGACGGGGTTTCTACAATGAGCAGTTCTTC
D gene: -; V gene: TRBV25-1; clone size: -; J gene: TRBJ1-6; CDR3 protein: CASSERGLRDSPLHF; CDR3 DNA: TGTGCCAGCAGTGAACGGGGGCTCCGGGATTCACCCCTCCACTTT
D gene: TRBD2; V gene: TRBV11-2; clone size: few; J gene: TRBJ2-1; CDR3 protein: CASSEGLARIFGQFF; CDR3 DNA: TGTGCCAGCAGCGAGGGACTAGCGAGGATTTTTGGGCAGTTCTTC
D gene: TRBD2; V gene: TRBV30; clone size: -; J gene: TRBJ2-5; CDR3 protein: CAWSVGSGGSGETQYF; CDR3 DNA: TGTGCCTGGAGTGTAGGTAGCGGGGGCTCGGGGGAGACCCAGTACTTC
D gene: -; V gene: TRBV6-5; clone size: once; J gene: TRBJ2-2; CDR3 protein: CASIGLGGELFF; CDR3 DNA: TGTGCCAGCATCGGGTTGGGCGGGGAGCTGTTTTTT
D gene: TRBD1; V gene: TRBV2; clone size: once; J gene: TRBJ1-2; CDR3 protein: CAIPDREANYGYTF; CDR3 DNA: TGTGCCATACCGGACAGGGAAGCTAACTATGGCTACACCTTC
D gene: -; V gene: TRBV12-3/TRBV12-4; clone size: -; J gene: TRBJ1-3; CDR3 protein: CASSSAVNTIYF; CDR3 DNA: TGTGCCAGCAGTTCCGCGGTAAACACCATATATTTT
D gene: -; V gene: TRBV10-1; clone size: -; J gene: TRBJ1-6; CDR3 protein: CASSVDRNSPLHF; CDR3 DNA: TGCGCCAGCAGTGTCGACAGGAATTCACCCCTCCACTTT
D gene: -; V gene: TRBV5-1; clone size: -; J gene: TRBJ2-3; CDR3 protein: CASSMGLPDTQYF; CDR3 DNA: TGCGCCAGCAGCATGGGACTCCCAGATACGCAGTATTTT
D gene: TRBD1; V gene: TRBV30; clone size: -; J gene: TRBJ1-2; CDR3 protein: CAWNFQGGNGYTF; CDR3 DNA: TGTGCCTGGAATTTCCAGGGGGGGAATGGCTACACCTTC
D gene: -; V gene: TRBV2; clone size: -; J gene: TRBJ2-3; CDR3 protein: CASSEWGDTQYF; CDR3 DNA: TGTGCCAGCAGTGAATGGGGTGATACGCAGTATTTT
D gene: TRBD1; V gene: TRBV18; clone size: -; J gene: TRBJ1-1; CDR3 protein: CASSPGTGTSEAFF; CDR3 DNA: TGTGCCAGCTCACCAGGGACAGGGACGAGTGAAGCTTTCTTT
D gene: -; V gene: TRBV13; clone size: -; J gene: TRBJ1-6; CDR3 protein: CASSLGTAYNSPLHF; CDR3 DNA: TGTGCCAGCAGCTTAGGCACCGCGTATAATTCACCCCTCCACTTT
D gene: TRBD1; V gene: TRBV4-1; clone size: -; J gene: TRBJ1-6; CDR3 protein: CASSQGGGQGVSPLHF; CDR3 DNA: TGCGCCAGCAGCCAAGGGGGAGGACAGGGGGTCTCACCCCTCCACTTT
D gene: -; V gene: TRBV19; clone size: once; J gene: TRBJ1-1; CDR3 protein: CASGQDLNTEAFF; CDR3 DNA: TGTGCCAGCGGCCAAGACCTGAACACTGAAGCTTTCTTT
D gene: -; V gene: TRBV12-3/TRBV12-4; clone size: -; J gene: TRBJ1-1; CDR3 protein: CASSPIRGTEAFF; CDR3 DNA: TGTGCCAGCAGCCCCATTAGAGGGACTGAAGCTTTCTTT
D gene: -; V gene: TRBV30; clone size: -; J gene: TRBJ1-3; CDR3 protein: CAWSVLGRPSGNTIYF; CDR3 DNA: TGTGCCTGGAGTGTACTGGGACGGCCGTCTGGAAACACCATATATTTT
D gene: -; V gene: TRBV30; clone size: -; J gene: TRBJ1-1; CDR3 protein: CAWEQGLVGDGTEAFF; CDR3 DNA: TGTGCCTGGGAACAGGGTTTAGTGGGGGACGGCACTGAAGCTTTCTTT